Given below is one T cell receptor beta chain in context. Its antigen is still unknown. Treatment denoted: oral pan-JAK inhibitor, 5-10 mg twice daily. Both peripheral blood and punch biopsies of lesional scalp skin were obtained from patients who had alopecia areata. The sample belongs to a study of CD8+ T cells in alopecia areata. General study findings and limits: Tofacitinib significantly decreased scalp clonality and expanded CD8+ clones among top 100. Scalp and blood samples kept many expanded lesional clones throughout tofacitinib.

Isolated RNA was reverse transcribed into cDNA used as the sequencing template. Clones were sequenced by immunoSEQ multiplex PCR, and TCRdb holds only the in-frame ones, with some missing. The profile shows some 190,000 clones, 40% to 65% of them singletons. CDR1 is SEHNR, CDR2 FQNEAQ, per germline (reference sequence). The CDR3 runs 14 residues. Trimming took off 8 bases at V and 0 bases at J, with 8 bases between the two ends. The sample in question was CD8+ T cells sorted from blood, obtained at week 52, from a patient treated with tofacitinib. The V gene is TRBV7-9, the J gene TRBJ1-6, with unresolved D. This receptor was identified in a human donor with alopecia areata. In DNA, the CDR3 is TGTGCCAGCGGCATGAGCTCCTATAATTCACCCCTCCACTTT. As protein: CASGMSSYNSPLHF.